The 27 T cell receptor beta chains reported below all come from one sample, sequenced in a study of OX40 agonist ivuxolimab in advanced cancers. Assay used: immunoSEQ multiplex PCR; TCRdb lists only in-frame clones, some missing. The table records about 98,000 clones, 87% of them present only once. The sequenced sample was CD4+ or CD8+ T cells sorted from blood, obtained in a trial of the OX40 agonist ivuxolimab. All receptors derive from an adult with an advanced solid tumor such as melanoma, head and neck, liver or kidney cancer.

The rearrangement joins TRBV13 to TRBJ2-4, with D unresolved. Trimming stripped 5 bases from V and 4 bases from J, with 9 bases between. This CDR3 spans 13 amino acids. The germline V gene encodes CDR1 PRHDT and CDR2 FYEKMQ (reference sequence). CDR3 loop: CASSLMGKNIQYF. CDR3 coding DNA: TGTGCCAGCAGCCTGATGGGTAAAAACATTCAGTACTTC. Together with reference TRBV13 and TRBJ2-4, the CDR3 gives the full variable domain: AAGVIQSPRHLIKEKRETATLKCYPIPRHDTVYWYQQGPGQDPQFLISFYEKMQSDKGSIPDRFSAQQFSDYHSELNMSSLELGDSALYFCASSLMGKNIQYFGAGTRLSVL.

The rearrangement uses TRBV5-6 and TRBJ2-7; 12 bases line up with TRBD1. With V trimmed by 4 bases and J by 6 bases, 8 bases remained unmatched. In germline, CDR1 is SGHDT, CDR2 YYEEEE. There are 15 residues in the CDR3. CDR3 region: CASSRPGTGGGEQYF. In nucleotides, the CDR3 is TGTGCCAGCAGCCGCCCCGGGACAGGGGGCGGCGAGCAGTACTTC.

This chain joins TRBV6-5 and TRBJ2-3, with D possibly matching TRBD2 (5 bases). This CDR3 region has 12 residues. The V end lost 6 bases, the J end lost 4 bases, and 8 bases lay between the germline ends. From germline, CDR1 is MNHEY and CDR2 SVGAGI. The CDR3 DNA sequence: TGTGCCAGCAGGAAGGAGGCAGATACGCAGTATTTT. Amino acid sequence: CASRKEADTQYF.

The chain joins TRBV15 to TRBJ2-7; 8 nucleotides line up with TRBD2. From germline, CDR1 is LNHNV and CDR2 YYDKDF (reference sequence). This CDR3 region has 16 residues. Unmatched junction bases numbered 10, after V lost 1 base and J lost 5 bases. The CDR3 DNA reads TGTGCCACCAGCAGAGTTACCGGGACTAGTCGGAACGAGCAGTACTTC. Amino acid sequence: CATSRVTGTSRNEQYF.

The CDR3 sequence is CASSLSPMGSSYEQYF. CDR3 nucleotides: TGTGCCAGCAGCTTAAGCCCGATGGGGTCCTCCTACGAGCAGTACTTC. V is TRBV11-2 and J is TRBJ2-7, with D uncertain. The CDR3 consists of 16 residues. Deletions cut 2 bases from V and 0 bases from J, with 14 bases between. The V gene's germline CDR1 is SGHAT and CDR2 FQNNGV.

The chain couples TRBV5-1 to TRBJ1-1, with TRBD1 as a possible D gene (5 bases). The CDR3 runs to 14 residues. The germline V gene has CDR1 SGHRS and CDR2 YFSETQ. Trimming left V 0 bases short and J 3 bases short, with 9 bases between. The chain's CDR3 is CASSLVGVHTEAFF. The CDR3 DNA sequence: TGCGCCAGCAGCTTGGTGGGGGTTCACACTGAAGCTTTCTTT.

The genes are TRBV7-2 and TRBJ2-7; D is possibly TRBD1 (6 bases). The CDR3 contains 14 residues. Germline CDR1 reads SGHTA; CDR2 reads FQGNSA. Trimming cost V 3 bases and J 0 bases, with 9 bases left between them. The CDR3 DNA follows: TGTGCCAGCAGCTTTCGGACAGCCTCCTACGAGCAGTACTTC. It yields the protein CASSFRTASYEQYF.

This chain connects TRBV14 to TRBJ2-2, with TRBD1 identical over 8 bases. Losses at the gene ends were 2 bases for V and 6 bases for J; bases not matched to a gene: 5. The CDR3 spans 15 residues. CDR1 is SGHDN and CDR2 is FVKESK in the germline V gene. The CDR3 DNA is TGTGCCAGCAGCCAACAGGGGGCGGCTTCCGGGGAGCTGTTTTTT. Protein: CASSQQGAASGELFF.

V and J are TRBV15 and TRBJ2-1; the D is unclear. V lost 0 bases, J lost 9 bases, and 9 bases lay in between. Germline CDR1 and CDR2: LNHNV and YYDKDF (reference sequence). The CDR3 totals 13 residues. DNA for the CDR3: TGTGCCACCAGCAGAGAGCCATTCGGTGAGCAGTTCTTC. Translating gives CATSREPFGEQFF.

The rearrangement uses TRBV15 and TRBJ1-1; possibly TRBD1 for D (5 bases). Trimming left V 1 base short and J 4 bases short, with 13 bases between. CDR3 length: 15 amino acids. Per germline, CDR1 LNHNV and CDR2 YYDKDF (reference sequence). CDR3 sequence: CATSRGGDASTEAFF. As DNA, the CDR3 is TGTGCCACCAGCAGAGGCGGGGACGCGAGCACTGAAGCTTTCTTT.

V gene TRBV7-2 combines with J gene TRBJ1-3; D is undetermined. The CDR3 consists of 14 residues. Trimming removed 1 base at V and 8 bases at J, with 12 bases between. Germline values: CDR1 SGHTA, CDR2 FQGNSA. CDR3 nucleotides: TGTGCCAGCAGCTTAGAACCTCTCGGGCACACCATATATTTT. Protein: CASSLEPLGHTIYF.

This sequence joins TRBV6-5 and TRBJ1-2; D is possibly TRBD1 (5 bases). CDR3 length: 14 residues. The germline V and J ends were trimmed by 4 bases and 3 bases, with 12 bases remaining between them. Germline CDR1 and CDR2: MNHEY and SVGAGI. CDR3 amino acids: CASSFRGRDYGYTF. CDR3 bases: TGTGCCAGCAGTTTTAGGGGCCGCGACTATGGCTACACCTTC.

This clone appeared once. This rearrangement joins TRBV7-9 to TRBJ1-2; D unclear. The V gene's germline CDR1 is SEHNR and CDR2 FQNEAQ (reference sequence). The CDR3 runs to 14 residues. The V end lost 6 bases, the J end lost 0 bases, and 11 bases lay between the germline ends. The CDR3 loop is CASSLRASNYGYTF. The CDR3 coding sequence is TGTGCCAGCAGTCTTAGGGCCTCTAACTATGGCTACACCTTC.

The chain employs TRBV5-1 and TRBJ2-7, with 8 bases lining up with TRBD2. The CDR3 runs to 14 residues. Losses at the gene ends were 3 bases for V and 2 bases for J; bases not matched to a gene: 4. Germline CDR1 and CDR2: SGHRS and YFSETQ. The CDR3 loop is CASSSAGGPYEQYF. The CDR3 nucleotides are TGCGCCAGCAGCTCCGCGGGGGGCCCCTACGAGCAGTACTTC.

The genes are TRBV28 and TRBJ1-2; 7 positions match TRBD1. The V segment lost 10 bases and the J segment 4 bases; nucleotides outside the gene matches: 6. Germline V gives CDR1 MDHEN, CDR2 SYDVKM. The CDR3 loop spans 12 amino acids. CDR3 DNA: TGTGCCACCCTCCGGGACAGCTATGGCTACACCTTC. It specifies CATLRDSYGYTF.

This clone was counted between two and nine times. The CDR3 spells CASRTGQTTEAFF. For the CDR3, the DNA is TGTGCCAGCAGAACCGGACAGACGACTGAAGCTTTCTTT. This chain uses TRBV7-3 with TRBJ1-1; weak D call: TRBD1 (6 bases). Germline V CDR1 and CDR2: SGHTA, FQGTGA. The CDR3 sequence is 13 residues long. Trimming left V 6 bases short and J 5 bases short, with 13 bases between.

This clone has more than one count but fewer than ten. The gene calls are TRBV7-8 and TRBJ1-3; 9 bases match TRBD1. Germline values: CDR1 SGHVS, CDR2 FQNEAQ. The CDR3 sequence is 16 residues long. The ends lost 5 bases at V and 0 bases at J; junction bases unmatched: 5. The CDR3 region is CASSLRTGASGNTIYF. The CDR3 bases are TGTGCCAGCAGCCTTAGGACAGGGGCCTCTGGAAACACCATATATTTT.

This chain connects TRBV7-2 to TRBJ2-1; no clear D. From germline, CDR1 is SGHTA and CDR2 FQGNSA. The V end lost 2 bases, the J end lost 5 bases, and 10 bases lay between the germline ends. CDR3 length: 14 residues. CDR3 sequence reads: CASSLSRLHNEQFF. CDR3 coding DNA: TGTGCCAGCAGCTTATCTCGGCTACACAATGAGCAGTTCTTC.

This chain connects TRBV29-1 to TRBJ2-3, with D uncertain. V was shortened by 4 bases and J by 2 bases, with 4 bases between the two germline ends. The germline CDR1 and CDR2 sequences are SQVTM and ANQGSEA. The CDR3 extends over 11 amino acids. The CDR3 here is CSVGPTDTQYF. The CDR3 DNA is TGCAGCGTTGGTCCCACAGATACGCAGTATTTT.

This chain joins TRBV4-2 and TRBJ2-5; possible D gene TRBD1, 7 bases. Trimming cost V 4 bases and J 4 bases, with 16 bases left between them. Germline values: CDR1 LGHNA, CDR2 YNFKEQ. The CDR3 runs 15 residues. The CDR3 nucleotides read TGTGCCAGCAGCCGGCGGCCAGGGGGGCGAGAGACCCAGTACTTC. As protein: CASSRRPGGRETQYF.

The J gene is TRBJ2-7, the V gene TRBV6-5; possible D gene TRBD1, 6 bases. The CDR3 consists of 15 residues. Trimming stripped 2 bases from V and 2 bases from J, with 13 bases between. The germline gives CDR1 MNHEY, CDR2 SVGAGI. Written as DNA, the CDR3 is TGTGCCAGCAGTTACACCACAGGGATCACCTACGAGCAGTACTTC. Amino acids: CASSYTTGITYEQYF.

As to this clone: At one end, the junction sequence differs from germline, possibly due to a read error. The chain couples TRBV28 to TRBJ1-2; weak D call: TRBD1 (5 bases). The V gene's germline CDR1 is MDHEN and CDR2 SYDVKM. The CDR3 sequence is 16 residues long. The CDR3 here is CASNLGLGAANYGYTF. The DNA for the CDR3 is TGTGCCAGCAATTTAGGCCTAGGGGCAGCTAACTATGGCTACACCTTC.

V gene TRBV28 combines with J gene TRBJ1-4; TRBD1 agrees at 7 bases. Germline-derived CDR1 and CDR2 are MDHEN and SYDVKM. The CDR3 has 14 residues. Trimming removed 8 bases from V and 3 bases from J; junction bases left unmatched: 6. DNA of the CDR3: TGTGCCAGCTCCCTGGACAGGTCTAATGAAAAACTGTTTTTT. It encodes CASSLDRSNEKLFF.

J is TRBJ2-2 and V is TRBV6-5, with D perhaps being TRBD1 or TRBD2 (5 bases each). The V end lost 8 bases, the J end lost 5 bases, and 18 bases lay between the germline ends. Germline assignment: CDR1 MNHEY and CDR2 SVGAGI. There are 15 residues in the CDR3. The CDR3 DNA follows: TGTGCCAGCCGCAGGGCCACAGGAGGAACCGGGGAGCTGTTTTTT. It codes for CASRRATGGTGELFF.

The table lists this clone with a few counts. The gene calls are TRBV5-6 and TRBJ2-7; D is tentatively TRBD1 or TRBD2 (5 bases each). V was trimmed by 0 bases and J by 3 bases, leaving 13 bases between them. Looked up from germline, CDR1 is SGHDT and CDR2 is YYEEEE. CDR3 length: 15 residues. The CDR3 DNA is TGTGCCAGCAGCTTGGCCGGGATAGGGGTCTACGAGCAGTACTTC. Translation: CASSLAGIGVYEQYF.

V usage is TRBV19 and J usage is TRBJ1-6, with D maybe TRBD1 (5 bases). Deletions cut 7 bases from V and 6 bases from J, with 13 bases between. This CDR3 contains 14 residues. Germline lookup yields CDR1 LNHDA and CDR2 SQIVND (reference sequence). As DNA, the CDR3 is TGTGCCAGTAACGGTTGGGGGGTTAATTCACCCCTCCACTTT. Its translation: CASNGWGVNSPLHF.

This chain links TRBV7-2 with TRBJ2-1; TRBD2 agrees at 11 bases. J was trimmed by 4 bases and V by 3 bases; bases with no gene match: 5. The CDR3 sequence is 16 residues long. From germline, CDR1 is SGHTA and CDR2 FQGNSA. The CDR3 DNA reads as TGTGCCAGCAGCTTCAGGACTAGCGGGCGGTACAATGAGCAGTTCTTC. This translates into CASSFRTSGRYNEQFF.